This record covers a single T cell receptor beta chain. Its antigen remains unidentified. No base quality information exists; no much larger clone differs at one position. The cohort consisted of fewer than 700 healthy bone marrow donors. At the time of sampling, every cohort member was nominally healthy, though immune exposures that went unrecorded were likely present. The donor was CMV seronegative and was included in the group of hundreds of seronegative cohort members. A peripheral blood sample was provided by each donor, and peripheral blood mononuclear cells were used for TCR beta sequencing. Genomic DNA extraction from the blood cell samples was performed with the Qiagen DNeasy Blood Extraction Kit. The cysteine opens and the phenylalanine closes a CDR3 of 21 amino acids. Only the CDR3 DNA is retained, 63 bases long and in frame from the first base. The junction carries 25 bases between V and J, which are trimmed by 2 bases and 2 bases respectively. Per the germline V gene, MGHRA is the CDR1 and YSYEKL is the CDR2.

The sample belongs to a study of cytomegalovirus exposure and HLA in healthy donors (dated by TCRdb to 2017 to 2019). Study-level background: In an earlier analysis of 587 of the donors, approximately 300 Gb of sequence data and 90 million to 120 million unique TCR beta sequences from about 179 million T cells were reported. About 300 gigabases of sequencing data and around 90 million unique TCR sequences made up an early release that covered roughly 670 HLA-typed donors. Among the 398 genotyped donors, around 79% belonged to the genetic ancestry cluster associated with self-reported Caucasian donors. The study aimed to test whether signatures of past pathogen exposure could be identified by cataloging public T cell receptors. Using immunosequencing, the study profiled T cell repertoires from 666 subjects and related those repertoires to cytomegalovirus serostatus. Besides the first cohort of around 700 subjects, a separate validation cohort made up of roughly 120 different subjects was used. The study combined high-throughput TCR immunosequencing, statistical association of individual TCRs with disease status, and machine learning to predict cytomegalovirus infection status. In a later analysis, previously published TCR beta repertoires from several hundred donors were re-analyzed and high-resolution HLA genotyping was added so that TCR occurrence patterns could be studied. Rather than drawing on any new phenotypic data, the later analysis identified candidate immune exposures from TCR beta sequences and the way those sequences occurred across donors. An earlier analysis of roughly 580 of the donors used high-throughput TCR beta sequencing to judge whether each TCR beta V gene segment behaved as functional or pseudogenic. Alongside the repertoire data, information on donor age, sex, ethnicity and CMV serostatus was compiled. A later genetic analysis used genome-wide SNP genotypes for 398 of the 666 donors, treating that subset as a discovery cohort. Every repertoire in the discovery cohort had been generated on one and the same sequencing platform. Class I and class II HLA loci were covered by the typing at four-digit resolution. Typing coverage differed by locus: A, B, C, DRB1 and DQB1 were typed in roughly 620-630 donors, DQA1 in 522, DPA1 in nearly 610, and DPB1 in around 440. Four or five DR-DQ haplotypes were handled as single units for association and clustering because linkage in the cohort was strong. Across approximately 400 genotyped donors of the cohort, an average of about 200,000 unique TCR beta nucleotide sequences per donor were sequenced, and roughly 17% of those sequences were non-productive. Here is what the overall study found, with its caveats: A few of the identified cytomegalovirus-associated TCR beta chains were confirmed in vitro to be specific for cytomegalovirus antigens. In the study, approximately 150 TCR beta chains were listed as associated with cytomegalovirus. This cohort had only TCR beta chains sequenced, and the lack of alpha or paired-chain data limited which features could be detected. The 87-base-pair reads could not distinguish some IMGT-functional V segments, including TRBV6-2 and TRBV6-3, so those segments were excluded. Several of the top co-occurrence clusters appeared to be linked to parvovirus B19, influenza, CMV and Epstein-Barr virus, according to a later analysis. An association between a missense DCLRE1C variant and V-gene and J-gene trimming of TCR beta chains was found in a later genetic analysis and replicated in an independent cohort. Correlated functional status among segregating V segments might be attributable to linkage disequilibrium, but an unknown experimental factor could not be ruled out. A cluster of highly shared sequence variants was judged likely to represent a technical artifact of the sequencing pipeline. Strong co-occurrence of HLA alleles, especially DR and DQ, made assigning TCR associations to individual alleles difficult. Most TCR sequences were seen in very few donors, while some public TCRs were found in many individuals. Over 15 rarely observed V segments, including chromosome 9 orphons, were excluded from the earlier analysis of some 590 of the donors because counts were too low. In a later analysis, HLA-associated TCR beta chains showed more clonal expansion and lower generation probabilities than non-associated chains that were equally common. The authors suggested that the approach could potentially be extended to other disease states and immunological phenotypes. Presence/absence analyses assumed roughly uniform sequencing depth across donors, an assumption that may not hold. The classifier was reported to diagnose cytomegalovirus status with high specificity and sensitivity in both the original and validation cohorts. HLA typing was unavailable for some donors at each locus, so association tests used only the typed subset. According to a later analysis, TCR association rates differed among HLA loci, with DRB1 alleles showing the most associated TCRs and HLA-C alleles showing the fewest. Immune exposure information for the cohort was limited to CMV serostatus. A later analysis found that most CMV-associated TCR beta chains appeared HLA-restricted, with HLA associations seemingly driven largely by CMV exposure. In a later genetic analysis, fewer N-insertions in productive TCRs were reported among donors in an Asian-associated ancestry cluster than the roughly 700-donor mean. In an earlier analysis of some 500 of the donors, most TCR beta V segments appeared in productive rearrangements about 87% or about 30% of the time, broadly matching IMGT annotations. A further reported finding was that TCR beta sequences accurately predicted the HLA-A and HLA-B alleles for most subjects in the first cohort. A later analysis associated 15,000 or so TCR beta sequences with specific HLA alleles at a false discovery rate of 0.05.

The method was the immunoSEQ multiplex PCR assay. A mixture of 60 forward primers for TCR Vbeta segments and 13 reverse primers for TCR Jbeta segments was used in the multiplex PCR. The CDR3 region of rearranged TCR beta genes was amplified from genomic DNA with a multiplex PCR assay. Amplified TCR beta libraries were sequenced as 87-base-pair reads on the Illumina HiSeq System. Under the source paper's analysis protocol: A later analysis tallied approximately 87 million unique TCR beta chains across the 600 to 700 repertoires, and approximately 9.9 million of those chains were shared by two or more donors. To remove PCR and sequencing errors, raw reads were error-corrected and collapsed into unique sequences using a nearest-neighbor algorithm that merged closely related sequences. V, D and J gene segments were assigned by aligning CDR3 sequences to IMGT reference sequences. Each retained sequence needed at least a six-nucleotide match to both a V gene segment and a J gene segment. Rearrangements were classified as productive when the CDR3 lacked stop codons and remained in frame with V and J, and all other rearrangements were classified as non-productive. Following IMGT convention, CDR3 was defined as the stretch from the second conserved V-encoded cysteine up to the conserved J-encoded phenylalanine. In an earlier analysis of roughly 580 of the donors, sequences lacking an unambiguous match to a single V gene segment were excluded. An earlier analysis of almost 600 of the donors classified V segments as functional when productive rearrangements were above 56.7% and as segregating when the standard deviation between donors was above 5%. A statistical classification framework was developed to diagnose cytomegalovirus status using the catalog of TCR beta chain sequences. V and J gene assignment, in a later analysis, came from comparing TCR nucleotide sequences with IMGT/GENE-DB human TR gene sequences. Using the TCRdist pipeline, a later analysis assigned CDR3 sequences along with most-parsimonious VDJ recombination scenarios. A later analysis defined each TCR beta chain by its CDR3 amino acid sequence plus V-gene family, and excluded reads lacking a unique V-gene family. A later analysis removed 600 or so highly shared, low-generation-probability nucleotide sequences to deal with suspected cross-contamination and a sequencing artifact. In a later analysis, a clonal expansion index for each public chain was calculated from normalized within-repertoire ranks of inferred template counts. Generation probabilities in a later analysis came from a VDJ recombination model fitted to out-of-frame rearrangements, and those results were checked against IGoR. A later analysis scored TCR-TCR, TCR-HLA and TCR-CMV co-occurrence with hypergeometric tests, applying a repertoire-size bias correction to TCR pairs. To estimate false discovery rates, a later analysis permuted the HLA or CMV assignments 20 times. In a later analysis, co-occurring TCRs were grouped with DBSCAN, and TCRdist sequence similarity was added when clustering was performed within HLA-allele-positive subsets. For co-occurrence clustering, repertoires with fewer than 30,000 or more than 120,000 public chains were excluded, along with a handful of repertoires with anomalous nucleotide sharing. TCRdb stores this immuneACCESS table with in-frame sequences only. Part of the clones is absent; in the studies checked, under half of the shortfall reflects unresolved V genes, and no reason is known for the rest. V, J and clone size are taken as reported in that table, and D and trimming were inferred from the DNA itself. In this sample the table shows approximately 130,000 clones, around three fifths of which occur a single time. The ten largest clones capture less than 3% of the sample.

This chain is built from TRBV4-1 and TRBJ1-6; no confident D gene assignment can be made. Sample: PBMCs. This TCR was recovered from a woman aged 40 to 50 in good health and CMV-seronegative. CDR3 sequence: CASSQLVLGRYNRAYNSPLHF. At the DNA level, the sequence is TGCGCCAGCAGCCAATTAGTTCTCGGTCGGTATAACCGAGCCTATAATTCACCCCTCCACTTT.